The 10 T cell receptor beta chains reported below all come from one sample, sequenced in a study of T-cell reconstitution after alpha-beta-depleted transplantation in children. Library preparation (for TCRbeta) was performed with unique molecular identifiers. TCRdb reprocessed the PCR reads with MiXCR, giving one entry per CDR3 protein. The sample lists about 480,000 distinct CDR3 sequences, around 13% occurring once. The sample was PBMCs from the stem cell graft donor, taken from the stem cell graft. The receptors were sampled from a human donor who donated a stem cell graft to a child with combined immunodeficiency.

This clonotype was counted at least ten times. The CDR3 sequence: CASSGPGSLGETQYF. Here the CDR3 DNA reads TGTGCCAGCAGCGGTCCCGGGAGTTTAGGAGAGACCCAGTACTTC. The chain combines TRBV7-2 with TRBJ2-5; tentatively, D is TRBD2 (6 bases). The CDR3 has 15 amino acids. Germline CDR1 is SGHTA and CDR2 is FQGNSA. The V end was cut by 5 bases, the J end by 4 bases, with 17 bases between.

This clonotype was picked up a small number of times. The genes are TRBV6-6 and TRBJ1-1; D gene ambiguous. The CDR3 has 12 residues. V was shortened by 10 bases and J by 0 bases, with 9 bases between the two germline ends. Germline CDR1 reads MNHNY; CDR2 reads SVGAGI (reference sequence). CDR3 residues: CAIQTLNTEAFF. CDR3 in DNA: TGTGCCATACAGACGTTGAACACTGAAGCTTTCTTT.

This clonotype has just a few counts. This rearrangement joins TRBV4-3 to TRBJ1-1; D not resolved. Germline CDR1 and CDR2: LGHNA and YSLEER. Trimming left V 4 bases short and J 1 base short, with 10 bases between. The CDR3 is made up of 14 amino acids. The CDR3 region has the DNA TGCGCCAGCAGCCCCTTAGTTGCGAACACTGAAGCTTTCTTT. Residues: CASSPLVANTEAFF.

There are a few counts of this clonotype. The rearrangement joins TRBV3-1 to TRBJ2-7; TRBD2 agrees at 8 bases. CDR1 is LGHDT, CDR2 YNNKEL, per germline (reference sequence). J was trimmed by 4 bases and V by 1 base; bases with no gene match: 9. The CDR3 has 16 residues. CDR3 residues: CASSQALEAGVYEQYF. For the CDR3, the DNA is TGTGCCAGCAGCCAAGCGTTGGAAGCGGGAGTTTACGAGCAGTACTTC.

This clonotype has ten or more counts. V usage is TRBV6-2 or TRBV6-3 and J usage is TRBJ2-2, with a possible D match to TRBD2 (6 bases). The CDR3 runs to 14 residues. The germline gives CDR1 MNHEY, CDR2 SVGEGT. V dropped 5 bases and J dropped 4 bases, with 11 bases sitting between them. The CDR3 reads CASSTTRSTGELFF. The CDR3 DNA follows: TGTGCCAGCAGTACGACTAGATCCACCGGGGAGCTGTTTTTT.

The chain couples TRBV27 to TRBJ2-1, with TRBD2 matching 12 bases. The CDR3 runs to 20 residues. V was pared by 5 bases and J by 0 bases, with 14 bases of the junction left unmatched. From germline, CDR1 is MNHEY and CDR2 SMNVEV (reference sequence). CDR3 loop: CASSGRTSGILFSSYNEQFF. The CDR3 nucleotides are TGTGCCAGCAGTGGAAGGACTAGCGGGATCCTTTTTAGCTCCTACAATGAGCAGTTCTTC.

V usage is TRBV11-3 and J usage is TRBJ2-3; D is undetermined. Trimming removed 1 base from V and 2 bases from J, with 10 bases in between. Germline assignment: CDR1 SGHNT and CDR2 YENEEA. This CDR3 spans 15 amino acids. The CDR3 sequence: CASSLGQAYTDTQYF. In DNA form, the CDR3 reads TGTGCCAGCAGCTTAGGGCAGGCCTACACAGATACGCAGTATTTT.

At least ten counts were recorded for this clonotype. V is TRBV28 and J is TRBJ2-2; the D gene is possibly TRBD1 (5 bases). V was cut by 3 bases and J by 4 bases, with 6 bases left in between. Germline V lookup: CDR1 MDHEN, CDR2 SYDVKM. This CDR3 spans 13 amino acids. The CDR3 protein is CASSFQGTGELFF. In DNA, the CDR3 is TGTGCCAGCAGTTTTCAGGGCACCGGGGAGCTGTTTTTT. Looking up the rest from reference TRBV28 and TRBJ2-2 gives the full variable domain: DVKVTQSSRYLVKRTGEKVFLECVQDMDHENMFWYRQDPGLGLRLIYFSYDVKMKEKGDIPEGYSVSREKKERFSLILESASTNQTSMYLCASSFQGTGELFFGEGSRLTVL.

This clonotype was seen more than once but under ten times. The chain combines TRBV4-2 with TRBJ2-3, with 13 bases matching TRBD2. Germline V CDR1 and CDR2: LGHNA, YNFKEQ. Germline trimming cut 4 bases from V and 1 base from J; bases unmatched to any gene: 20. The CDR3 loop spans 22 amino acids. CDR3 residues: CASSPGGLAGPLSSFGTDTQYF. The CDR3 nucleotides read TGTGCCAGCAGCCCTGGGGGACTAGCGGGACCGCTATCCTCCTTTGGCACAGATACGCAGTATTTT.

The V and J genes are TRBV5-5 and TRBJ2-2; D is unresolved. This CDR3 is 13 amino acids long. Germline-derived CDR1 and CDR2 are SGHKS and YYEKEE (reference sequence). Trimming left V 0 bases short and J 10 bases short, with 10 bases between. CDR3 in amino acids: CASSLGMSLELFF. The CDR3 nucleotides read TGTGCCAGCAGCTTGGGCATGTCTTTGGAGCTGTTTTTT.